Shown below are 25 T cell receptor beta chains from a single sample sequenced in a study of T-cell memory formation after mild COVID-19. TCRdb processed the 5' RACE reads anew with MiXCR; each CDR3 protein has one entry. Among some 120,000 distinct CDR3 sequences listed, about 6% were seen once. Sequencing was done on a sample of PBMCs or a T cell subset sorted from them (not recorded which). The source of these receptors is an adult woman who had mild COVID-19 (a few samples of this study predate the infection). Cell type and time point are not known.

The chain has TRBV4-2 and TRBJ2-3, with D perhaps TRBD2 (6 bases). The CDR3 is made up of 15 amino acids. V lost 0 bases, J lost 4 bases, and 11 bases lay in between. CDR1 and CDR2 (germline): LGHNA, YNFKEQ. In DNA form, the CDR3 reads TGTGCCAGCAGCCAAGATCGCGGGGCACCAGATACGCAGTATTTT. As protein: CASSQDRGAPDTQYF.

Ten or more counts support this clonotype. The V call is TRBV5-5, the J call TRBJ2-3, with D possibly being TRBD1 or TRBD2 (5 bases each). This CDR3 is 14 amino acids long. The germline V and J ends were trimmed by 4 bases and 3 bases, with 12 bases remaining between them. CDR1 is SGHKS and CDR2 is YYEKEE in the germline V gene (reference sequence). Written as DNA, the CDR3 is TGTGCCAGCAGCCGGGACGCAGGGACAGATACGCAGTATTTT. Amino acids: CASSRDAGTDTQYF.

In this sample, this clonotype turned up a few times. The rearrangement links TRBV24-1 to TRBJ2-4, with D uncertain. There are 18 residues in the CDR3. Germline V gene data show CDR1 as KGHDR and CDR2 as SFDVKD. V was cut by 0 bases and J by 2 bases, with 16 bases left in between. The CDR3 spells CATSDLREQRPTKNIQYF. The CDR3 coding sequence is TGTGCCACCAGTGATTTGAGGGAACAGAGGCCAACCAAAAACATTCAGTACTTC.

This clonotype was counted only a few times. The V gene is TRBV20-1, the J gene TRBJ2-1; no firm D call. V was pared by 2 bases and J by 0 bases, with 11 bases between. CDR3 size: 15 residues. Germline assignment: CDR1 DFQATT and CDR2 SNEGSKA (reference sequence). The CDR3, as DNA: TGCAGTGCTAGAAATCCCCTGAGCTCCTACAATGAGCAGTTCTTC. Its protein product is CSARNPLSSYNEQFF.

The V and J genes are TRBV30 and TRBJ2-5; D ambiguous. Trimming left V 2 bases short and J 5 bases short, with 6 bases between. CDR1 and CDR2 (germline): GTSNPN, SVGIG (reference sequence). This CDR3 comprises 11 residues. CDR3 residues: CAWSRIETQYF. The CDR3 nucleotides read TGTGCCTGGAGTCGCATTGAGACCCAGTACTTC. Full variable domain (rest looked up from reference TRBV30 and TRBJ2-5): SQTIHQWPATLVQPVGSPLSLECTVEGTSNPNLYWYRQAAGRGLQLLFYSVGIGQISSEVPQNLSASRPQDRQFILSSKKLLLSDSGFYLCAWSRIETQYFGPGTRLLVL.

CDR3 nucleotides: TGTGCCAGCAGCCTCCCGGGAGCCCAGGCCTACGAGCAGTACTTC. It codes for CASSLPGAQAYEQYF. The chain joins TRBV6-2 or TRBV6-3 to TRBJ2-7, with D possibly being TRBD2 (6 bases). Germline V gene data show CDR1 as MNHEY and CDR2 as SVGEGT. The CDR3 extends over 15 amino acids. V was cut by 6 bases and J by 2 bases, with 17 bases left in between.

This clonotype appeared many times. J is TRBJ2-3 and V is TRBV9; tentative D call: TRBD2 (6 bases). The germline gives CDR1 SGDLS, CDR2 YYNGEE. V lost 0 bases to trimming and J lost 0 bases, with 8 bases between them. The CDR3 covers 15 residues. CDR3 sequence: CASSVGDWSTDTQYF. CDR3 DNA: TGTGCCAGCAGCGTAGGGGACTGGAGCACAGATACGCAGTATTTT.

The table lists this clonotype with many counts. This rearrangement joins TRBV29-1 to TRBJ2-7; 10 nucleotides align to TRBD1. This CDR3 comprises 15 residues. The V gene's germline CDR1 is SQVTM and CDR2 ANQGSEA. V was pared by 0 bases and J by 5 bases, with 7 bases of the junction left unmatched. This CDR3 is CSVEDPGQGRHEQYF. Here the CDR3 DNA reads TGCAGCGTTGAAGATCCGGGACAGGGGCGACACGAGCAGTACTTC.

This clonotype was picked up a small number of times. V gene TRBV18 combines with J gene TRBJ2-3; TRBD1 matches 10 bases. Looked up from germline, CDR1 is KGHSH and CDR2 is LQKENI. The CDR3 covers 17 residues. V lost 6 bases, J lost 7 bases, and 16 bases stayed unmatched. The CDR3 DNA follows: TGTGCCAGCTCGCCAACCGCGGGGGACAGGGGAGGACATACGCAGTATTTT. It encodes CASSPTAGDRGGHTQYF.

In its sample, this clonotype was seen many times. The CDR3 DNA reads as TGTGCCAGCAGCGGCGGGGGCGGGATCTCCTACGAGCAGTACTTC. Translated, it gives CASSGGGGISYEQYF. The V gene is TRBV7-6, the J gene TRBJ2-7, with D perhaps matching TRBD2 (7 bases). CDR1 is SGHVS, CDR2 FNYEAQ, per germline. V was clipped by 5 bases and J by 0 bases, with 14 bases between them. The CDR3 length is 15 residues.

The sample holds a few counts of this clonotype. The chain uses TRBV6-2 or TRBV6-3 and TRBJ2-5; 13 positions match TRBD2. Trimming took 6 bases from V and 7 from J; bases not matched to a gene: 17. The CDR3 spans 18 residues. The germline V gene encodes CDR1 MNHEY and CDR2 SVGEGT. The CDR3 sequence: CASSPTSGRTEFRGTQYF. CDR3 nucleotide sequence: TGTGCCAGCAGCCCGACTAGCGGGAGGACGGAGTTCCGGGGGACCCAGTACTTC.

This clonotype was picked up many times. The V call is TRBV20-1, the J call TRBJ2-1; D may be TRBD2 (6 bases). Trimming left V 3 bases short and J 12 bases short, with 9 bases between. The CDR3 covers 10 residues. Germline values: CDR1 DFQATT, CDR2 SNEGSKA (reference sequence). The CDR3 sequence is CSASGSAQFF. In nucleotides, the CDR3 is TGCAGTGCTAGCGGGAGTGCGCAGTTCTTC.

The chain couples TRBV12-3 or TRBV12-4 to TRBJ1-5, with D tentatively TRBD1 (6 bases). This CDR3 has 14 residues. The V and J ends lost 7 bases and 7 bases respectively, with 17 bases between them. CDR3: CASNTRGTRQPQHF. The CDR3, as DNA: TGTGCCAGCAACACCAGGGGAACTAGGCAGCCCCAGCATTTT.

There are many counts of this clonotype. The chain recombines TRBV7-8 with TRBJ1-2; 7 bases align to TRBD1. The J segment lost 0 bases and the V segment lost 5 bases, leaving 12 bases of the junction unmatched. The CDR3 runs 17 residues. Looked up from germline, CDR1 is SGHVS and CDR2 is FQNEAQ. The CDR3 coding sequence is TGTGCCAGCAGCCCAGACAGGGATTCCAAGGCTAACTATGGCTACACCTTC. Its translation is CASSPDRDSKANYGYTF.

This clonotype was seen a handful of times. This chain uses TRBV5-1 with TRBJ2-2; D perhaps matches TRBD1 (5 bases). The CDR3 runs to 14 residues. The V gene lost 4 bases and the J gene lost 4 bases, with 11 bases spanning the gap. Germline CDR1 is SGHRS and CDR2 is YFSETQ. CDR3 bases: TGCGCCAGCAGCCCCGGACATTCCACCGGGGAGCTGTTTTTT. Translating it yields CASSPGHSTGELFF.

V usage is TRBV27 and J usage is TRBJ1-2; TRBD1 is a possible D gene (5 bases). CDR1 is MNHEY and CDR2 is SMNVEV in the germline V gene (reference sequence). This CDR3 spans 17 amino acids. The V end lost 0 bases, the J end lost 1 base, and 15 bases lay between the germline ends. The CDR3 is CASSLSKGVGNNYGYTF. CDR3 nucleotide sequence: TGTGCCAGCAGTTTATCAAAAGGGGTCGGCAATAACTATGGCTACACCTTC.

The table lists this clonotype with a few counts. V is TRBV10-3 and J is TRBJ2-5, with 9 bases that match TRBD2. Trimming took 8 bases from V and 2 from J; bases not matched to a gene: 6. Germline values: CDR1 ENHRY, CDR2 SYGVKD. The CDR3 is 14 amino acids. Written as DNA, the CDR3 is TGTGCCATCGGGCTTAGCGGGGGTCAAGAGACCCAGTACTTC. Amino acids: CAIGLSGGQETQYF.

This clonotype was seen at least ten times. The chain uses TRBV12-3 or TRBV12-4 and TRBJ2-7; the D is unclear. CDR3 length: 14 amino acids. The V end lost 4 bases, the J end lost 3 bases, and 13 bases lay between the germline ends. The CDR3 DNA reads TGTGCCAGCAGTTATCCGGGCCTCATCTACGAGCAGTACTTC. Translation: CASSYPGLIYEQYF.

This clonotype was found many times. DNA for the CDR3: TGCGCCAGCAGCCCCCTAGGTGACCCCTCCTATAATTCACCCCTCCACTTT. Encoded protein: CASSPLGDPSYNSPLHF. The rearrangement joins TRBV5-1 to TRBJ1-6; no firm D call. This CDR3 region has 17 residues. Trimming removed 4 bases at V and 0 bases at J, with 14 bases between. Looked up from germline, CDR1 is SGHRS and CDR2 is YFSETQ. The whole variable domain, filled in from reference TRBV5-1 and TRBJ1-6, reads KAGVTQTPRYLIKTRGQQVTLSCSPISGHRSVSWYQQTPGQGLQFLFEYFSETQRNKGNFPGRFSGRQFSNSRSEMNVSTLELGDSALYLCASSPLGDPSYNSPLHFGNGTRLTVT.

This clonotype appeared a few times. This chain links TRBV7-2 with TRBJ1-5, with 7 bases that match TRBD1. Germline assignment: CDR1 SGHTA and CDR2 FQGNSA. The CDR3 consists of 14 residues. The V gene end was trimmed by 5 bases and the J gene end by 5 bases; junction bases not matched to a gene: 6. The CDR3 loop is CASSPFTGDQPQHF. Here the CDR3 DNA reads TGTGCCAGCAGCCCTTTCACAGGGGATCAGCCCCAGCATTTT.

The table lists this clonotype with many counts. V gene TRBV7-6 combines with J gene TRBJ2-5; D is uncertain. The germline V gene encodes CDR1 SGHVS and CDR2 FNYEAQ. CDR3 length: 14 amino acids. Trimming left V 1 base short and J 2 bases short, with 8 bases between. The CDR3, as DNA: TGTGCCAGCAGCTTAGGGGCCAGACAAGAGACCCAGTACTTC. This sequence encodes CASSLGARQETQYF.

This clonotype was seen more than once but under ten times. V is TRBV20-1 and J is TRBJ1-4; weak D call: TRBD1 (6 bases). This CDR3 is 15 amino acids long. Germline-derived CDR1 and CDR2 are DFQATT and SNEGSKA (reference sequence). V was clipped by 3 bases and J by 1 base, with 12 bases between them. The CDR3 bases are TGCAGTGCTAGGTCCTTACAGGGAACTAATGAAAAACTGTTTTTT. Protein sequence: CSARSLQGTNEKLFF.

The CDR3 region is CASSPGDPYQETQYF. The CDR3 DNA follows: TGTGCCAGCAGTCCAGGGGACCCCTACCAAGAGACCCAGTACTTC. The rearrangement uses TRBV12-3 or TRBV12-4 and TRBJ2-5; tentatively, D is TRBD1 (6 bases). The CDR3 has 15 residues. V was clipped by 5 bases and J by 0 bases, with 13 bases between them.

This rearrangement joins TRBV3-1 to TRBJ2-7; 9 nucleotides line up with TRBD2. The germline V gene has CDR1 LGHDT and CDR2 YNNKEL (reference sequence). CDR3 size: 14 residues. The trim removed 2 bases at V and 5 bases at J, leaving 4 bases unmatched. CDR3: CASSQTGTSNEQYF. The CDR3, as DNA: TGTGCCAGCAGCCAAACCGGGACTAGCAACGAGCAGTACTTC.

The chain couples TRBV5-1 to TRBJ1-3; D not resolved. Trimming cost V 0 bases and J 2 bases, with 9 bases left between them. Germline V CDR1 and CDR2: SGHRS, YFSETQ. The CDR3 loop spans 15 amino acids. CDR3 loop: CASSLEGSTGNTIYF. The CDR3 coding sequence is TGCGCCAGCAGCTTGGAGGGCAGTACTGGAAACACCATATATTTT.